This T cell receptor beta chain emerged from a study of shared clonotypes between healthy human individuals (dated by TCRdb to about 2020). Regarding the complete study: A couple of women and three men aged 18 to 49 years were included in the cohort. To increase sequencing depth and limit assay-specific biases, different laboratories used diverse techniques to prepare libraries and sequence TCR repertoires. The study deeply sequenced blood TCR repertoires of about five healthy adults to estimate repertoire size and the extent of clonotype sharing between individuals. Per donor, three plates each were used for CD4 naive and CD4 memory, two for CD8 naive, and one for CD8 memory. Per donor, leukapheresis produced somewhere between about 0.94 and 10 billion PBMCs.

Beyond this particular receptor, the publication reports: Sampling was restricted to blood, and TCR repertoires in tissues likely differ from the TCR repertoires found in blood. Estimated clonotype richness was generally larger for naive than for memory subsets. Approximately 5% of naive CD4, approximately 3.7% of naive CD8, around 2.3% of memory CD4, and around 0.4% of memory CD8 clonotypes were shared across several donors. Incomplete sequencing was indicated by rarefaction of sorted-subset datasets, despite the large sequencing depth. Because the study included only a small number of donors, the genetic and exposure-history diversity represented was limited. Compared with non-shared clonotypes, the clonotypes found in all four sorted-subset donors had higher generation probabilities. Based on pairwise subsampling, the degree of clonotype sharing among donors was expected to be affected by sequencing depth.

Trimming takes 3 bases from V and 1 base from J, and the germline ends sit 14 bases apart. From a lookup of the germline V gene, CDR1 and CDR2 are SGDLS and YYNGEE. The CDR3 covers 15 residues, taking in both the cysteine and the phenylalanine. Only CDR3 DNA is held: 45 bases, read in frame from base 1. Comment on this clone: The target of this receptor is not known. Within one base of it there is no much larger clone, and no base qualities were kept.

TCR CDR3 regions were amplified from genomic DNA by multiplex PCR using the deep immunoSEQ assay. For each cell subset, the extracted genomic DNA was distributed evenly across all wells of several immunoSEQ 96-well plates, and each plate served as one replicate. For sorted subsets, around 200 ng genomic DNA, equal to tens of thousands of T cell genomes, was loaded into each replicate PCR. Purified libraries were measured with a Qubit 3.0 fluorometer, size-checked on a Bioanalyzer 2100, and measured again with the KAPA Library Quantification kit. Every immunoSEQ 96-well plate was sequenced on a separate single-read 150-cycle Illumina NextSeq 550 flow cell. The study's processing was this. Because only junctional sequences without quality scores were contained in the immunoSEQ output, filtering matching that applied to full-length reads could not be performed. To assign V/J genes and CDR3, sequences were annotated using PyIR, a Python wrapper for IgBLAST v1.9, with IMGT germline references. Reads with weak V/J assignments (E-value above 1e-6), missing CDR3, stop codons, out-of-frame junctions, or ambiguous translated residues were removed. V3J clonotypes were defined as sequences sharing an identical inferred V gene, J gene, and CDR3 amino acid sequence. Percentage overlap between repertoires was computed as shared unique clonotypes divided by the size of the smaller repertoire. Repertoire richness was assessed with RTK rarefaction, the Chao1 estimator, and Recon v2.1 estimates of unobserved clonotypes. Generation probabilities for all TCRbeta clonotypes obtained by the gDNA method from a handful of donors were computed using OLGA. The table was pulled from immuneACCESS by TCRdb, which kept in-frame rearrangements only. Such tables lose some clones; where checked, under half of the loss comes from unresolved V genes, and the rest has no known cause. The DNA gave D and trimming, while V, J and clone size come from that table. This sample comprises about 600,000 clones, roughly 98% of them detected only once. Clones ranked in the top ten supply 0.25% to 0.35% of the sample.

For the CD8 naive samples, CD45RO-negative cells were positively selected for CCR7, yielding a CD45RA+CCR7+ population from which TemRA cells were excluded. The donors were healthy, HIV-negative adults who had no recently reported acute infections or vaccinations. Every donor was a Caucasian adult living in Nashville, Tennessee, USA. After blood collection by leukapheresis, PBMCs were isolated using Ficoll-Histopaque density gradient centrifugation and then cryopreserved in the vapor phase of liquid nitrogen. Purity and quantity of every magnetically sorted T cell population were checked by analytical flow cytometry. Genomic DNA was isolated from every sorted fraction and measured by UV absorbance on a Nanodrop 2000c.

The TCR was taken from a man in his thirties or forties in good health. Sequences were obtained from naive CD8+ T cells sorted from blood. In the paper's terms, the cell subset or site label means: CD45RA+CCR7+. This receptor chain uses TRBV9 and TRBJ2-7; the D segment could be TRBD2, given 6 matching bases. The CDR3 in this case is CASSDPHGGSYEQYF. At the DNA level, the sequence is TGTGCCAGCAGCGACCCACATGGGGGGTCCTACGAGCAGTACTTC.